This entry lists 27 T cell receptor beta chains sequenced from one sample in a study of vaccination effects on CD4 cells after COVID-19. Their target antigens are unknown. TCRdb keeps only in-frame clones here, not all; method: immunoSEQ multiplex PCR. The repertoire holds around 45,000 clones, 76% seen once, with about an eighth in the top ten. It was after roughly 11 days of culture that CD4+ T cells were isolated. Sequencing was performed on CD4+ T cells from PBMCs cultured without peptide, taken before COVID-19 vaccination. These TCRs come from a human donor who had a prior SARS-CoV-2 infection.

The CDR3 loop is CASSLFGQSGDTQYF. The CDR3 DNA is TGTGCCAGCAGTTTATTCGGACAGTCAGGGGATACGCAGTATTTT. The V gene is TRBV28, the J gene TRBJ2-3, with a possible D match to TRBD1 (6 bases). Germline CDR1 is MDHEN and CDR2 is SYDVKM. The CDR3 spans 15 residues. V was pared by 1 base and J by 6 bases, with 14 bases between.

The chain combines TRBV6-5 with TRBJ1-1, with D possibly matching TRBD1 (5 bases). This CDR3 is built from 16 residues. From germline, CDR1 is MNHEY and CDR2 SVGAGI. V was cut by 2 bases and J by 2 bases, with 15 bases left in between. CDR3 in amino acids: CASSYRYTTDNTEAFF. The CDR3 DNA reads TGTGCCAGCAGTTACCGATATACGACAGATAACACTGAAGCTTTCTTT.

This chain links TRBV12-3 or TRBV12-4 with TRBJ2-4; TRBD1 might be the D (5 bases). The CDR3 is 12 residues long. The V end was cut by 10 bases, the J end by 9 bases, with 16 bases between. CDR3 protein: CATSDSLGIQYF. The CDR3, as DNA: TGTGCCACCTCCGACAGCCTGGGCATTCAGTACTTC.

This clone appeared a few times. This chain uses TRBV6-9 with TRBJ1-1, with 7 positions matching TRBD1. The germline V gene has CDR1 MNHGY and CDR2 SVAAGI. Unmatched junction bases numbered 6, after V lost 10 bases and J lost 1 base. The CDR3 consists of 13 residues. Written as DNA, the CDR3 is TGTGCCAACAGGACAGGACCGAACACTGAAGCTTTCTTT. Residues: CANRTGPNTEAFF.

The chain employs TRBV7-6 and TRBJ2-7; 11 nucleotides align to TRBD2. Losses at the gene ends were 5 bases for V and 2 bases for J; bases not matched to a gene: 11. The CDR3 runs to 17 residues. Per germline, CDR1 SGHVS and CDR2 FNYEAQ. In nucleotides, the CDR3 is TGTGCCAGCAGCGCCCAAGGCCCTAGCGGGGGGACCTACGAGCAGTACTTC. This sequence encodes CASSAQGPSGGTYEQYF.

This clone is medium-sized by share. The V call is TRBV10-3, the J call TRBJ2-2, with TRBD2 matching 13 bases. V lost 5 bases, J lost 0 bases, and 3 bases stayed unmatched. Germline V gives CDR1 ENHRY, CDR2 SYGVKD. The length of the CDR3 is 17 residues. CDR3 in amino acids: CAISPTSGGPNTGELFF. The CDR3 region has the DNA TGTGCCATCAGTCCGACTAGCGGGGGGCCGAACACCGGGGAGCTGTTTTTT.

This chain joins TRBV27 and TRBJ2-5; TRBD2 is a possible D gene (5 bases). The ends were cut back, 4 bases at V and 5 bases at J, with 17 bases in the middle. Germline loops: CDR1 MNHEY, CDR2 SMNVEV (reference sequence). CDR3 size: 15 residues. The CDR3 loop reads CASSSDGLGSETQYF. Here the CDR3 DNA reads TGTGCCAGCAGTTCGGACGGCTTGGGGAGTGAGACCCAGTACTTC.

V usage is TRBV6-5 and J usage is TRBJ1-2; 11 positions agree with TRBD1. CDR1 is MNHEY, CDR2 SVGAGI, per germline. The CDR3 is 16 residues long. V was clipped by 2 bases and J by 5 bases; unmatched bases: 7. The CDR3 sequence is CASSYARTGGGYGYTF. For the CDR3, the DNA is TGTGCCAGCAGTTACGCACGGACAGGGGGCGGGTATGGCTACACCTTC.

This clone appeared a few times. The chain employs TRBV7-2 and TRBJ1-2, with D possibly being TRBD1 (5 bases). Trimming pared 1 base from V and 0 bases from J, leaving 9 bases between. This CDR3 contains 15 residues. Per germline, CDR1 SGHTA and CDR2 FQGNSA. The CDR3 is CASSLGRAANYGYTF. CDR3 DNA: TGTGCCAGCAGCTTAGGCAGGGCAGCTAACTATGGCTACACCTTC.

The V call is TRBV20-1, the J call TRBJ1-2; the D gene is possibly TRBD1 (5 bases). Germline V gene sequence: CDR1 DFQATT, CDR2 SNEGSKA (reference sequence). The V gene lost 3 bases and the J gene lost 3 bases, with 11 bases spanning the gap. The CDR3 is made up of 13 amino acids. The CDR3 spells CSASPSGDYGYTF. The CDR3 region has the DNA TGCAGTGCTAGTCCTTCGGGGGACTATGGCTACACCTTC.

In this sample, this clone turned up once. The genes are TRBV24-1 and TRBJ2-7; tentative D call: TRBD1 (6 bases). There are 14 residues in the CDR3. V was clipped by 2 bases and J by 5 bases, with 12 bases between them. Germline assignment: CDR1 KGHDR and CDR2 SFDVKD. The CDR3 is CATSDSQKGDEQYF. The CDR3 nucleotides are TGTGCCACCAGTGATTCGCAAAAGGGGGACGAGCAGTACTTC.

CDR3: CATSDTHYIGDGTDTQYF. Written as DNA, the CDR3 is TGTGCCACCAGTGATACGCACTATATCGGGGACGGCACAGATACGCAGTATTTT. V gene TRBV24-1 combines with J gene TRBJ2-3, with D perhaps TRBD1 or TRBD2 (5 bases each). Germline V CDR1 and CDR2: KGHDR, SFDVKD. The CDR3 loop spans 18 amino acids. The V gene lost 3 bases and the J gene lost 1 base, with 19 bases spanning the gap.

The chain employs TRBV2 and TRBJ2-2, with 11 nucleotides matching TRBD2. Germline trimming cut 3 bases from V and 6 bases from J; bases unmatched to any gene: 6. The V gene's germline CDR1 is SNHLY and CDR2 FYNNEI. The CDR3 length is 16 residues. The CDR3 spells CASSDKLAGGSGELFF. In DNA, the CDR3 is TGTGCCAGCAGTGATAAGCTAGCGGGGGGCTCCGGGGAGCTGTTTTTT.

The CDR3 region has the DNA TGTGCCAGCAGTTATCGGGCCAGGGCTGACGTTCCAGGAGGGGCCTATGGCTACACCTTC. It is translated as CASSYRARADVPGGAYGYTF. The J gene is TRBJ1-2, the V gene TRBV6-2 or TRBV6-3; D is possibly TRBD1 (5 bases). The CDR3 sequence is 20 residues long. Trimming removed 3 bases at V and 4 bases at J, with 30 bases between. The germline V gene has CDR1 MNHEY and CDR2 SVGEGT.

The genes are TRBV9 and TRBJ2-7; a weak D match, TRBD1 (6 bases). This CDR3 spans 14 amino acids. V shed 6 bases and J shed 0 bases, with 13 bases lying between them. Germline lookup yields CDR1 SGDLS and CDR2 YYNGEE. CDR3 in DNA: TGTGCCAGCACTCGGACAGAAATCTCCTACGAGCAGTACTTC. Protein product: CASTRTEISYEQYF. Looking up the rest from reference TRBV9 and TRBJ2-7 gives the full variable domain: DSGVTQTPKHLITATGQRVTLRCSPRSGDLSVYWYQQSLDQGLQFLIQYYNGEERAKGNILERFSAQQFPDLHSELNLSSLELGDSALYFCASTRTEISYEQYFGPGTRLTVT.

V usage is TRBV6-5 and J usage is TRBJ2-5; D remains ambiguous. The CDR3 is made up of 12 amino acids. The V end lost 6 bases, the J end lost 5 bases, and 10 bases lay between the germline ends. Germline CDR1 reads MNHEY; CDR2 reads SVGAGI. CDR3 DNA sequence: TGTGCCAGCAGAAGTCCCGGGGAGACCCAGTACTTC. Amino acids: CASRSPGETQYF.

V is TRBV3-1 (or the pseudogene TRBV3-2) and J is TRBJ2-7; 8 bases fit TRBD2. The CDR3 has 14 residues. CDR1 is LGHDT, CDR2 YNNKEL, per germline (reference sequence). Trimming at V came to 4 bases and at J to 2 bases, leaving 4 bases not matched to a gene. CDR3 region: CASSRYGGAYEQYF. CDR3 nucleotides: TGTGCCAGCAGCCGGTACGGGGGGGCCTACGAGCAGTACTTC.

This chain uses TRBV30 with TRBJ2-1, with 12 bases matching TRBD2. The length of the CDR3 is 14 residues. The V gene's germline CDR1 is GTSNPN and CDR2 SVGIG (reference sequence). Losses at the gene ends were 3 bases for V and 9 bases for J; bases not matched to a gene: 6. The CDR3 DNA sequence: TGTGCCTGGAGAGGACTAGCGGGACGAGGTGAGCAGTTCTTC. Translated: CAWRGLAGRGEQFF.

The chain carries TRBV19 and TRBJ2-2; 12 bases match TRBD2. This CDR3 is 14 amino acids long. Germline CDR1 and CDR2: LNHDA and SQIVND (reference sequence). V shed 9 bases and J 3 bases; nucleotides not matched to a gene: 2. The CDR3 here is CASRLAGDTGELFF. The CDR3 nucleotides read TGTGCCAGCCGACTAGCGGGGGACACCGGGGAGCTGTTTTTT.

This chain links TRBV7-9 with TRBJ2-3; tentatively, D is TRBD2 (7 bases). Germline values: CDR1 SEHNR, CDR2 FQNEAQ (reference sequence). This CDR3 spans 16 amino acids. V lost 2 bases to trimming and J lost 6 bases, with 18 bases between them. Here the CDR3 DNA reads TGTGCCAGCAGCTTATCAGGTGGGGGGGCACGCGATACGCAGTATTTT. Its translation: CASSLSGGGARDTQYF.

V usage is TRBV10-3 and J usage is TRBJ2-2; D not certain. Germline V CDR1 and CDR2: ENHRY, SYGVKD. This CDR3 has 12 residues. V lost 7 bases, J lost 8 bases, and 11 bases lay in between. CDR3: CAIMTRLGELFF. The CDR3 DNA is TGTGCCATCATGACCCGGCTAGGGGAGCTGTTTTTT.

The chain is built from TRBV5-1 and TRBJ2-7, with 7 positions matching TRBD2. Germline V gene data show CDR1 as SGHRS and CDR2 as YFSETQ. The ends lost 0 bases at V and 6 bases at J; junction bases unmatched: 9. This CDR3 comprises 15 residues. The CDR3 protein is CASSLAVGGEGEQYF. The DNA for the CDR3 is TGCGCCAGCAGCTTGGCCGTGGGGGGGGAAGGCGAGCAGTACTTC.

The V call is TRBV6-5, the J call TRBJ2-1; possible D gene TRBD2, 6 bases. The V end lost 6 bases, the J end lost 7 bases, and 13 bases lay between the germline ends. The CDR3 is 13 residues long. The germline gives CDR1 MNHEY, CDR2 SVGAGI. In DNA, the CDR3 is TGTGCCAGCAGCTCGGTTGGGGGGAATGAGCAGTTCTTC. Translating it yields CASSSVGGNEQFF.

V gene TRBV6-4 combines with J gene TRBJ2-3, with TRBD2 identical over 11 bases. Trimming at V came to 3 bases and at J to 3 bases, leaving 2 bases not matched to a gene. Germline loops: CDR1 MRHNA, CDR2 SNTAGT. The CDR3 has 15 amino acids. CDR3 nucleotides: TGTGCCAGCAGTGAATCTAGCGGGGGGACAGATACGCAGTATTTT. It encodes CASSESSGGTDTQYF.

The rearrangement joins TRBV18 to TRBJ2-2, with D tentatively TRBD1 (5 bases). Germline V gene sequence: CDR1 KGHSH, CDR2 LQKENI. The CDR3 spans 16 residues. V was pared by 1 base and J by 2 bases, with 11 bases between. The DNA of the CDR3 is TGTGCCAGCTCACCACAACCTCAGGGTAACACCGGGGAGCTGTTTTTT. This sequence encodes CASSPQPQGNTGELFF.

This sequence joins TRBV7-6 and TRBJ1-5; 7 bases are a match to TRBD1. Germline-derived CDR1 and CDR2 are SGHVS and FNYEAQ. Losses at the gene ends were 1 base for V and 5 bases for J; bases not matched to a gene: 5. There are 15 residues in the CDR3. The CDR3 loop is CASSLEGRGYQPQHF. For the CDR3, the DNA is TGTGCCAGCAGCTTAGAGGGCAGGGGGTATCAGCCCCAGCATTTT. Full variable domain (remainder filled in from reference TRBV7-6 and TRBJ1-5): GAGVSQSPRYKVTKRGQDVALRCDPISGHVSLYWYRQALGQGPEFLTYFNYEAQQDKSGLPNDRFSAERPEGSISTLTIQRTEQRDSAMYRCASSLEGRGYQPQHFGDGTRLSIL.

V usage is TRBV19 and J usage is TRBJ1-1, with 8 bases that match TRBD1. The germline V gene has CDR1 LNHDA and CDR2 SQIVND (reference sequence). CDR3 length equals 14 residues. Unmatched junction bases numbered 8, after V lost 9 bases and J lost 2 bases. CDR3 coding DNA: TGTGCCAGCAAACGGGACAGGAGAAACACTGAAGCTTTCTTT. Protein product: CASKRDRRNTEAFF. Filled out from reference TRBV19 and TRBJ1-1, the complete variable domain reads DGGITQSPKYLFRKEGQNVTLSCEQNLNHDAMYWYRQDPGQGLRLIYYSQIVNDFQKGDIAEGYSVSREKKESFPLTVTSAQKNPTAFYLCASKRDRRNTEAFFGQGTRLTVV.